The 4 T cell receptor beta chains in this list originate from one sample, sequenced in a study of response to subunit inactivated influenza vaccine. TCRdb reprocessed the RT-PCR reads with MiXCR, giving one entry per CDR3 protein. The table has some 850,000 distinct CDR3 sequences, approximately 18% seen once. The source material was PBMCs from blood, sampled roughly 5 days after vaccination. The receptors derive from a man in his forties or fifties who received an inactivated influenza vaccine.

This clonotype has only a few counts. This chain uses TRBV10-3 with TRBJ2-3; 7 nucleotides align to TRBD1. J gave up 6 bases and V 0 bases, and 6 bases lay outside the gene matches. The V gene's germline CDR1 is ENHRY and CDR2 SYGVKD. The CDR3 extends over 15 amino acids. In DNA form, the CDR3 reads TGTGCCATCAGTGAGTCAAGGGGGCTGAAGGATACGCAGTATTTT. Translated, it gives CAISESRGLKDTQYF.

Many counts were recorded for this clonotype. The rearrangement links TRBV28 to TRBJ2-3; 10 bases match TRBD2. Germline loops: CDR1 MDHEN, CDR2 SYDVKM. The J segment lost 7 bases and the V segment lost 5 bases, leaving 9 bases of the junction unmatched. The length of the CDR3 is 15 residues. The CDR3 DNA is TGTGCCAGCAGTCTGAGGGGACTAGCGACTAATACGCAGTATTTT. Amino acids: CASSLRGLATNTQYF.

This chain uses TRBV20-1 with TRBJ1-5; 10 bases agree with TRBD1. The CDR3 sequence is 13 residues long. V trimming: 7 bases; J trimming: 7 bases; junction bases outside the gene matches: 7. Looked up from germline, CDR1 is DFQATT and CDR2 is SNEGSKA (reference sequence). CDR3 sequence (DNA): TGCAGTGGGGACAGGGGTAACGGGCAGCCCCAGCATTTT. This gives the protein CSGDRGNGQPQHF.

The V gene is TRBV12-3 or TRBV12-4, the J gene TRBJ1-1; D is unclear. This CDR3 contains 13 residues. V lost 5 bases to trimming and J lost 5 bases, with 12 bases between them. The CDR3 loop reads CASSTSGRTEAFF. Here the CDR3 DNA reads TGTGCCAGCAGTACCTCCGGGAGGACTGAAGCTTTCTTT.